This T cell receptor beta chain was sequenced during a study of T cell repertoires in cytomegalovirus infection. MiXCR, run by TCRdb on the reads, gives a single entry per CDR3 protein. The repertoire holds a few hundred thousand distinct CDR3 sequences, approximately 9.1% seen once, with roughly 15% in the top ten. This clonotype was detected many times. From germline, CDR1 is SGHTA and CDR2 FQGNSA. The CDR3 extends over 15 amino acids. The trim removed 5 bases at V and 2 bases at J, leaving 4 bases unmatched. The chain employs TRBV7-2 and TRBJ2-7; 12 bases are shared with TRBD2. The receptor was derived from a human donor in good health (CMV status not recorded). Some clones in this sample may be carry-over from other donors' samples. The sequencing sample was made of PBMCs. CDR3 region: CASSNGLAGTYEQYF. The CDR3 DNA is TGTGCCAGCAGCAACGGACTAGCGGGAACCTACGAGCAGTACTTC.